The source of this T cell receptor beta chain is a study of blood T cells in healthy people across ages. Primed by a sample-barcoded 5' primer and a J-beta primer mix, a second PCR proceeded for about 6 to 11 cycles. Via MiXCR, TCRdb re-called the 5' RACE reads, giving one row per CDR3 protein. The sample yields approximately 800,000 distinct CDR3 sequences, 46% seen once. This clonotype was detected only a few times. Trimming cost V 4 bases and J 2 bases; bases outside gene matches: 9. Germline V gives CDR1 LGHDT, CDR2 YNNKEL (reference sequence). This CDR3 has 16 amino acids. The source is a man older than 75 in good health. Source material: blood. The chain couples TRBV3-1 to TRBJ2-7; 9 bases line up with TRBD2. In DNA form, the CDR3 reads TGTGCCAGCAGCCCCCGACGTATAGCGGGAGCCTACGAGCAGTACTTC. Its protein product is CASSPRRIAGAYEQYF.